This T cell receptor (beta chain) was documented in a study of T-cell memory formation after mild COVID-19. Overall study results and limits: Pre-infection memory harbored some responding clones, suggesting cross-reactive memory joined.

TCRdb reprocessed the 5' RACE reads via MiXCR and lists one record per CDR3 protein. The sample has under 550,000 distinct CDR3 sequences; about a sixth are singletons. V dropped 2 bases and J dropped 4 bases, with 9 bases sitting between them. Germline values: CDR1 SGHVS, CDR2 FNYEAQ. This CDR3 comprises 15 residues. Concerning this clonotype itself: The antigen remains undetermined.

The sequence was collected from a man between 18 and 35 years old who had mild COVID-19 (a few samples of this study predate the infection). Cell type and time point are not known. The gene calls are TRBV7-6 and TRBJ1-6; D is unresolved. Sequenced input: PBMCs or a T cell subset sorted from them (not recorded which). The CDR3 loop reads CASSLQWEYNSPLHF. The CDR3 DNA follows: TGTGCCAGCAGCTTACAGTGGGAATATAATTCACCCCTCCACTTT.